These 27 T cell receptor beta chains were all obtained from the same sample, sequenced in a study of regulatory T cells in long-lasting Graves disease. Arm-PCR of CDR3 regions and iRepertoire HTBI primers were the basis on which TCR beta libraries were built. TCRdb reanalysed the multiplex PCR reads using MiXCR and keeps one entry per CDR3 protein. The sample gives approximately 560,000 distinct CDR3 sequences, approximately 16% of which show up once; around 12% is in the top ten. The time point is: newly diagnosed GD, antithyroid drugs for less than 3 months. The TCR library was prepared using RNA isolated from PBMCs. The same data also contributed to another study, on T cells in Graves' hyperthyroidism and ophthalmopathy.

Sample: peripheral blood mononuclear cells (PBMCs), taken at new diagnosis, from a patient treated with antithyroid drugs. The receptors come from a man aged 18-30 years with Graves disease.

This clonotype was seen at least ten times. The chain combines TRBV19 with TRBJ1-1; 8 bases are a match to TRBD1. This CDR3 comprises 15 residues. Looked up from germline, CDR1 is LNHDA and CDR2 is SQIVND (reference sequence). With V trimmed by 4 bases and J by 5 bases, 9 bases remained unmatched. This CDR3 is CASSTRTGRSTEAFF. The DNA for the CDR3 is TGTGCCAGTAGTACGAGGACAGGGAGATCGACTGAAGCTTTCTTT. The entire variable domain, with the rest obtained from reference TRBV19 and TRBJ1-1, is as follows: DGGITQSPKYLFRKEGQNVTLSCEQNLNHDAMYWYRQDPGQGLRLIYYSQIVNDFQKGDIAEGYSVSREKKESFPLTVTSAQKNPTAFYLCASSTRTGRSTEAFFGQGTRLTVV.

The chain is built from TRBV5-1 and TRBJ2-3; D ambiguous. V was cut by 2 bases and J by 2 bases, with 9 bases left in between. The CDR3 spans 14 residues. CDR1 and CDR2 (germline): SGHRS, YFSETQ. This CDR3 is CASSLGTITDTQYF. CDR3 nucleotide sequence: TGCGCCAGCAGCTTAGGAACCATCACAGATACGCAGTATTTT.

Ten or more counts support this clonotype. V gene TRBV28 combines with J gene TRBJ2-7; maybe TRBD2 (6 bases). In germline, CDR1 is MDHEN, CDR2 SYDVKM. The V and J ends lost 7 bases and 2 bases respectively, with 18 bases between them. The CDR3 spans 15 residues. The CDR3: CASTTGGTTTYEQYF. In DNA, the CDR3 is TGTGCCAGCACCACCGGGGGAACAACCACCTACGAGCAGTACTTC. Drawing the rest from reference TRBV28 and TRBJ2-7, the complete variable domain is DVKVTQSSRYLVKRTGEKVFLECVQDMDHENMFWYRQDPGLGLRLIYFSYDVKMKEKGDIPEGYSVSREKKERFSLILESASTNQTSMYLCASTTGGTTTYEQYFGPGTRLTVT.

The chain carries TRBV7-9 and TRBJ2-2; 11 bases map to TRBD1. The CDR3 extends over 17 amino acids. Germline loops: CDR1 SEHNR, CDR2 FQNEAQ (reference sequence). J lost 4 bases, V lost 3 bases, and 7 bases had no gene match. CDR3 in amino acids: CASSLSKGTGGTGELFF. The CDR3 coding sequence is TGTGCCAGCAGCTTGTCGAAAGGGACAGGGGGCACCGGGGAGCTGTTTTTT.

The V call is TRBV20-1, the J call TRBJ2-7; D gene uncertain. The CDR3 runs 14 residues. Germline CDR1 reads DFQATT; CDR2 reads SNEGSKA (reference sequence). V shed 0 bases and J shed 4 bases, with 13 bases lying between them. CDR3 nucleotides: TGCAGTGCTAGAGACCAAGTTGTAGGGTACGAGCAGTACTTC. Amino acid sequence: CSARDQVVGYEQYF.

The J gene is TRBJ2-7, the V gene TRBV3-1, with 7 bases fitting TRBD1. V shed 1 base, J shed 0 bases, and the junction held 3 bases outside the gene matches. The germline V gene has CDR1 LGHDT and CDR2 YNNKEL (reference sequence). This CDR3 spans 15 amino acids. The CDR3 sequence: CASSQVGDSSYEQYF. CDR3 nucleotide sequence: TGTGCCAGCAGCCAAGTCGGGGACAGCTCCTACGAGCAGTACTTC.

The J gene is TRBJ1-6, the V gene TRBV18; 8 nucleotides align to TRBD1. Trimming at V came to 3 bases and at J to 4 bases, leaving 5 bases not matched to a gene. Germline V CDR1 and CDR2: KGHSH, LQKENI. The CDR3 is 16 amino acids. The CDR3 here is CASSPMDRVYNSPLHF. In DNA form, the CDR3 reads TGTGCCAGCTCACCCATGGACAGGGTGTATAATTCACCCCTCCACTTT.

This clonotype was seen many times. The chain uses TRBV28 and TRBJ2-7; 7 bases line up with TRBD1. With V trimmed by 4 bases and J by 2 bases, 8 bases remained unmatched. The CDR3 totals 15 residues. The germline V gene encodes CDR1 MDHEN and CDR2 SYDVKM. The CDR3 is CASSSPPTGTYEQYF. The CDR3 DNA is TGTGCCAGCAGTTCCCCCCCGACAGGGACCTACGAGCAGTACTTC.

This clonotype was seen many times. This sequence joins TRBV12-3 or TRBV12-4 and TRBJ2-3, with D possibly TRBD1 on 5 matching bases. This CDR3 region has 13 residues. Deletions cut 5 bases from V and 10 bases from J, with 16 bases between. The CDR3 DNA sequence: TGTGCCAGCAGTCCAACTCAGGGTTCTCCGCAGTATTTT. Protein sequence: CASSPTQGSPQYF.

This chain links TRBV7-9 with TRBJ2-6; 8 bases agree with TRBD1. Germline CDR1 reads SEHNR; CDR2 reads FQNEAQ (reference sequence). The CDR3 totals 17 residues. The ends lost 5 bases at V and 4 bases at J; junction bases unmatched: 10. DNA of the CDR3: TGTGCCAGCAGCGTTGGGACAGGTCGTGCGGGGGCCAACGTCCTGACTTTC. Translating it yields CASSVGTGRAGANVLTF.

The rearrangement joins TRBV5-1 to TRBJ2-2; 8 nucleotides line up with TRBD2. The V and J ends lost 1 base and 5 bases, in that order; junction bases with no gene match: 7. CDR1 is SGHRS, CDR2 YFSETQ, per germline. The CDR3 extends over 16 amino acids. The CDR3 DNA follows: TGCGCCAGCAGCTTGCAGGGACTAGATGATACCGGGGAGCTGTTTTTT. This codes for CASSLQGLDDTGELFF.

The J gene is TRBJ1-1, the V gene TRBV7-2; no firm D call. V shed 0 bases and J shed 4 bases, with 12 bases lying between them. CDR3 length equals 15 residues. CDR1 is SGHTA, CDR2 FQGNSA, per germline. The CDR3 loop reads CASSLALRDGTEAFF. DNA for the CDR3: TGTGCCAGCAGCTTAGCGTTGAGGGATGGCACTGAAGCTTTCTTT.

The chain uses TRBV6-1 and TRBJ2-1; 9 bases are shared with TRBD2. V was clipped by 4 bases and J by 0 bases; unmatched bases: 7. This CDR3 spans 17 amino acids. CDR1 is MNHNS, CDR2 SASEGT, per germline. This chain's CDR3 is CASSVDSGSVSYNEQFF. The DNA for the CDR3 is TGTGCCAGCAGTGTCGATAGCGGGAGTGTCTCCTACAATGAGCAGTTCTTC.

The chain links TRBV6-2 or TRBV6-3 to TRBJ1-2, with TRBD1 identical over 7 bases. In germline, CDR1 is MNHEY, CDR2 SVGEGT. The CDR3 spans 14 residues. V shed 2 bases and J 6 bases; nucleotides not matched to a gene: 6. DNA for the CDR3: TGTGCCAGCAGTTACCTGGACAGGTCGGATGGCTACACCTTC. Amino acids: CASSYLDRSDGYTF.

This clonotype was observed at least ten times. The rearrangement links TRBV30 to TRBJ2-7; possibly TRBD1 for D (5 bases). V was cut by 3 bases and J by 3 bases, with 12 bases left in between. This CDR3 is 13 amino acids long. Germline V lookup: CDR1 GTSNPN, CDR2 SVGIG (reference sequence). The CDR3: CAWRTSDSYEQYF. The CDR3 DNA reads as TGTGCCTGGAGGACGTCCGACAGCTACGAGCAGTACTTC. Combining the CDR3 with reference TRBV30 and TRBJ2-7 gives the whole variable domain SQTIHQWPATLVQPVGSPLSLECTVEGTSNPNLYWYRQAAGRGLQLLFYSVGIGQISSEVPQNLSASRPQDRQFILSSKKLLLSDSGFYLCAWRTSDSYEQYFGPGTRLTVT.

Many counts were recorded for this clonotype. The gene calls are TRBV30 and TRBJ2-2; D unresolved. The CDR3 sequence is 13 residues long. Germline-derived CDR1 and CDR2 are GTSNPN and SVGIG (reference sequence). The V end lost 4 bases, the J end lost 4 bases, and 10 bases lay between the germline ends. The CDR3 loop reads CAWTSRSTGELFF. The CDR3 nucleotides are TGTGCCTGGACCTCCCGTTCCACCGGGGAGCTGTTTTTT. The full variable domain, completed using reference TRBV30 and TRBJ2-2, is SQTIHQWPATLVQPVGSPLSLECTVEGTSNPNLYWYRQAAGRGLQLLFYSVGIGQISSEVPQNLSASRPQDRQFILSSKKLLLSDSGFYLCAWTSRSTGELFFGEGSRLTVL.

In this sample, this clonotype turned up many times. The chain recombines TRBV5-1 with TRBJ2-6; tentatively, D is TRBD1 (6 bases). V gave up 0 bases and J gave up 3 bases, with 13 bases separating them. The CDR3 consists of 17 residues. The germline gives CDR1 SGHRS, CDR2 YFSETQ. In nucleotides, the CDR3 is TGCGCCAGCAGCTTGGACAGGGATTTTGGTGGGGCCAACGTCCTGACTTTC. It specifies CASSLDRDFGGANVLTF. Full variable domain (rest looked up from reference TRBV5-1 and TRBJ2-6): KAGVTQTPRYLIKTRGQQVTLSCSPISGHRSVSWYQQTPGQGLQFLFEYFSETQRNKGNFPGRFSGRQFSNSRSEMNVSTLELGDSALYLCASSLDRDFGGANVLTFGAGSRLTVL.

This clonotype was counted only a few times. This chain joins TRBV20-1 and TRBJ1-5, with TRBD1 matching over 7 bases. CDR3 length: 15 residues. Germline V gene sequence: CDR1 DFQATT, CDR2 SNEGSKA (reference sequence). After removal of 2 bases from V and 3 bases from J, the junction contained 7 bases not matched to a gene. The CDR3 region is CSARLPGGVNQPQHF. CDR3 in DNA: TGCAGTGCTAGATTGCCAGGGGGAGTCAATCAGCCCCAGCATTTT.

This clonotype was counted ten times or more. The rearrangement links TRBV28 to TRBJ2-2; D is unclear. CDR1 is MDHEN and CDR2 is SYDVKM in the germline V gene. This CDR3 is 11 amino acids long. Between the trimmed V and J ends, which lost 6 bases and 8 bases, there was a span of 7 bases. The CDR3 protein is CASRRIGELFF. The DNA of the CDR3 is TGTGCCAGCAGACGTATTGGGGAGCTGTTTTTT.

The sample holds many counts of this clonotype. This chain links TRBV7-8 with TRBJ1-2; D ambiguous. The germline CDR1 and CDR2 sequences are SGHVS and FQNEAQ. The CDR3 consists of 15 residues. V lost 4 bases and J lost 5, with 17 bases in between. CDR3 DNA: TGTGCCAGCAGCTCAGCGGGCCAACCAAATTATGGCTACACCTTC. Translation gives CASSSAGQPNYGYTF.

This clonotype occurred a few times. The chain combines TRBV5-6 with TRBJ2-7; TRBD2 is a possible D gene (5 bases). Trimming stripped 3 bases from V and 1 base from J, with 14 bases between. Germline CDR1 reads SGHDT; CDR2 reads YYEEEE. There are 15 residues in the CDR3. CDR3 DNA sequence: TGTGCCAGCAGCTCCACTGCCGGGGATTCCTACGAGCAGTACTTC. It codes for CASSSTAGDSYEQYF.

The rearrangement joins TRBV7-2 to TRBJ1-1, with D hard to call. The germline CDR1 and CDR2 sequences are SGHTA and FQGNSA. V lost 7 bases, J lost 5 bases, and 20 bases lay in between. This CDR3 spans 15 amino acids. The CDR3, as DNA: TGTGCCAGCACCGTATCCCCAACTGAGGATACTGAAGCTTTCTTT. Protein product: CASTVSPTEDTEAFF.

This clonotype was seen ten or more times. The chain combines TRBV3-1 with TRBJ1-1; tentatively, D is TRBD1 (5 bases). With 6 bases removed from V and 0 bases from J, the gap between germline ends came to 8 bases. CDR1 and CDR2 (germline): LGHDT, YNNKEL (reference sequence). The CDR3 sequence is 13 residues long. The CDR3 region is CASSQGVNTEAFF. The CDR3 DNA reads TGTGCCAGCAGTCAGGGCGTGAACACTGAAGCTTTCTTT.

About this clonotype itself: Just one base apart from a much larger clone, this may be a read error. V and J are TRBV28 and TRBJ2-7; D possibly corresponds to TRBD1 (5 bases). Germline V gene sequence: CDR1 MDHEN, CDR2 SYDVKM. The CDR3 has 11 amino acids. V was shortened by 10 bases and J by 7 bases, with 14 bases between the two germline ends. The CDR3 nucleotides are TGTGCCAACCTACGACGGACAGAGCAGTACTTC. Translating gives CANLRRTEQYF.

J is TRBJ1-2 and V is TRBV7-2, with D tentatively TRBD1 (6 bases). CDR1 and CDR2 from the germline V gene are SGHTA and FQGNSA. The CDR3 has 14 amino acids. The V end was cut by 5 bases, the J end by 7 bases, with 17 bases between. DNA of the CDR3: TGTGCCAGCAGCCCTATGGCCCGGGGGGCTGGCTACACCTTC. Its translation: CASSPMARGAGYTF.

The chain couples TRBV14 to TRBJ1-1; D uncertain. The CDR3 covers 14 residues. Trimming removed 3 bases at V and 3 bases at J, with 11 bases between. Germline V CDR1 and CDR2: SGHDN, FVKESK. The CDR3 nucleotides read TGTGCCAGCAGCCAGACGGGATGGGACACTGAAGCTTTCTTT. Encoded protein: CASSQTGWDTEAFF.

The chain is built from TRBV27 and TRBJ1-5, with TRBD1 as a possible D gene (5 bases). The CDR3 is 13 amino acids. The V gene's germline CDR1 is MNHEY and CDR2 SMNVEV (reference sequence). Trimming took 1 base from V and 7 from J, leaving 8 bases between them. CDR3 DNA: TGTGCCAGCAGTTTATTATGGGACCAGCCCCAGCATTTT. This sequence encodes CASSLLWDQPQHF.